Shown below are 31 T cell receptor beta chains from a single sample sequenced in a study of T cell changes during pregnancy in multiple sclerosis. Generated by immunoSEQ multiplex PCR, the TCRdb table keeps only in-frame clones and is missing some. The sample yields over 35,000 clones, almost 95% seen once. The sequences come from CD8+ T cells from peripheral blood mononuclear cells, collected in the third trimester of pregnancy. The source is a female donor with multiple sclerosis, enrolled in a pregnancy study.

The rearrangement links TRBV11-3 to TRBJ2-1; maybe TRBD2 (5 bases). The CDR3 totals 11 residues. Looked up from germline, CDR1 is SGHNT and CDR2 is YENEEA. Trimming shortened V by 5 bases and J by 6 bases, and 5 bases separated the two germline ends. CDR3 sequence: CASSRGNEQFF. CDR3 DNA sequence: TGTGCCAGCAGCCGGGGCAATGAGCAGTTCTTC.

CDR3 sequence (DNA): TGTGCCAGCGCCATCGGACAGACTCCTGTCGAGCAGTACTTC. Its protein is CASAIGQTPVEQYF. This chain connects TRBV5-4 to TRBJ2-7, with a weak D call TRBD1 (6 bases). Germline loops: CDR1 SGHNT, CDR2 YYREEE (reference sequence). V lost 7 bases and J 6 bases, leaving 20 bases between the germline ends. The CDR3 extends over 14 amino acids.

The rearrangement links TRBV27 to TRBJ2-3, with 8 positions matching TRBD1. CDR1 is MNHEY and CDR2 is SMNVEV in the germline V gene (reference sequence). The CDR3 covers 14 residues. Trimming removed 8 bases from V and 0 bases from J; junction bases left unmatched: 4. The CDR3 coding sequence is TGTGCCAGCGAAGGACAGGGCAGCACAGATACGCAGTATTTT. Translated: CASEGQGSTDTQYF.

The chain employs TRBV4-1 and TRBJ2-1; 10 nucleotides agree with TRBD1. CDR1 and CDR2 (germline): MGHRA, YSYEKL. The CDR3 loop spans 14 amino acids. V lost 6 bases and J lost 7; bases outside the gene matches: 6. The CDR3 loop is CASSHPGQGNEQFF. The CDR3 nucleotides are TGCGCCAGCAGTCACCCGGGACAGGGGAATGAGCAGTTCTTC.

Here the CDR3 reads CASSDRVWTEAFF. CDR3 bases: TGTGCCAGCAGCGACAGGGTATGGACTGAAGCTTTCTTT. The chain employs TRBV6-1 and TRBJ1-1, with 7 bases lining up with TRBD1. Per the germline V gene, CDR1 is MNHNS and CDR2 is SASEGT. The CDR3 is 13 residues long. J lost 5 bases, V lost 6 bases, and 6 bases had no gene match.

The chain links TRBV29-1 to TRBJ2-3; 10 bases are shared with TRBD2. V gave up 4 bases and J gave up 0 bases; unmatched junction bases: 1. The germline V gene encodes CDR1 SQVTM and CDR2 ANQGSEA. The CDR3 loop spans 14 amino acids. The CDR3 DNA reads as TGCAGCGTTGTGACTAGCGGGAGCACAGATACGCAGTATTTT. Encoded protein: CSVVTSGSTDTQYF.

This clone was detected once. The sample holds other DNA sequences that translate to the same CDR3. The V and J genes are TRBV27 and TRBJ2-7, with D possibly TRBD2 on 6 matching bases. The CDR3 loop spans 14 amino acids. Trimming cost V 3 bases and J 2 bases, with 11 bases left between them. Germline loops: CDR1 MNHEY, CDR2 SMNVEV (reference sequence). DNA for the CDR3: TGTGCCAGCAGTTTGACGGGCGGGGCCTACGAGCAGTACTTC. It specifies CASSLTGGAYEQYF.

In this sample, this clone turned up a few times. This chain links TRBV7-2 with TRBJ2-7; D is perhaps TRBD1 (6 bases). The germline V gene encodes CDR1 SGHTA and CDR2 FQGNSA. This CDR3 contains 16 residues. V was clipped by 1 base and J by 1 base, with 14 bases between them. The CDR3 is CASSLGWGTPSYEQYF. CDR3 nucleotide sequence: TGTGCCAGCAGCTTAGGGTGGGGGACACCATCCTACGAGCAGTACTTC.

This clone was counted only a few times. The CDR3: CASSAGQSYGYTF. The CDR3, as DNA: TGTGCCAGCAGCGCGGGACAGAGTTATGGCTACACCTTC. The V gene is TRBV5-4, the J gene TRBJ1-2; 7 bases match TRBD1. Germline CDR1 is SGHNT and CDR2 is YYREEE (reference sequence). This CDR3 has 13 residues. V was pared by 4 bases and J by 5 bases, with 5 bases of the junction left unmatched.

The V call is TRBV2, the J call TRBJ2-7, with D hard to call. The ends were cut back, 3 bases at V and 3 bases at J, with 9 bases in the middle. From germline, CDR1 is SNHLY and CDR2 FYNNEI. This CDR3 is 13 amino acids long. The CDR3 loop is CASSEASYYEQYF. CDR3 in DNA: TGTGCCAGCAGTGAGGCCAGTTACTACGAGCAGTACTTC. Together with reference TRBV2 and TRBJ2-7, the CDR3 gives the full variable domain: EPEVTQTPSHQVTQMGQEVILRCVPISNHLYFYWYRQILGQKVEFLVSFYNNEISEKSEIFDDQFSVERPDGSNFTLKIRSTKLEDSAMYFCASSEASYYEQYFGPGTRLTVT.

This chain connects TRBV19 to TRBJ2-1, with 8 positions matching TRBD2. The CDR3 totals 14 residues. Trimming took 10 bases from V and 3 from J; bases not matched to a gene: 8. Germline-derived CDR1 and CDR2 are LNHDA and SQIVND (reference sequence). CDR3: CATIAGWGYNEQFF. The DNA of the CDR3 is TGTGCCACCATAGCGGGGTGGGGCTACAATGAGCAGTTCTTC.

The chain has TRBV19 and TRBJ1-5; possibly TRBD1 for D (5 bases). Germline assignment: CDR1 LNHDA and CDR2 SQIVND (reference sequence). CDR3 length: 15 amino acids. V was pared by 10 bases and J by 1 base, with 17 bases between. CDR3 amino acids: CATARQLGSNQPQHF. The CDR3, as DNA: TGTGCCACCGCTCGACAGCTTGGGAGCAATCAGCCCCAGCATTTT. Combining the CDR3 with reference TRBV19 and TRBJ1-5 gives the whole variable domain DGGITQSPKYLFRKEGQNVTLSCEQNLNHDAMYWYRQDPGQGLRLIYYSQIVNDFQKGDIAEGYSVSREKKESFPLTVTSAQKNPTAFYLCATARQLGSNQPQHFGDGTRLSIL.

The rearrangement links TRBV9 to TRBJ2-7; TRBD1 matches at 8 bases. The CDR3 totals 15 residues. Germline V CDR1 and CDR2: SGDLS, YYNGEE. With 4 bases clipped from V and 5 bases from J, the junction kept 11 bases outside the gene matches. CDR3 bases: TGTGCCAGCAGCCCCCCTCGGACAGGGAGAAACGAGCAGTACTTC. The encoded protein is CASSPPRTGRNEQYF.

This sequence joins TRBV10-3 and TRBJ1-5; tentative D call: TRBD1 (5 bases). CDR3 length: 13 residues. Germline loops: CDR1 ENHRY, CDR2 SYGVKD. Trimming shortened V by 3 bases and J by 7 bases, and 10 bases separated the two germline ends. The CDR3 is CAISDPGFQPQHF. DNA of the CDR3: TGTGCCATCAGTGACCCAGGGTTCCAGCCCCAGCATTTT.

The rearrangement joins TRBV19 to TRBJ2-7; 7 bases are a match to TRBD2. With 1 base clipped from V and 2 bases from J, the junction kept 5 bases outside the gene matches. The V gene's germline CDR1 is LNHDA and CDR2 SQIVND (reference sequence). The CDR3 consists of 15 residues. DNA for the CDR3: TGTGCCAGTAGTATAGGACTAGCTTTCACCTACGAGCAGTACTTC. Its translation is CASSIGLAFTYEQYF. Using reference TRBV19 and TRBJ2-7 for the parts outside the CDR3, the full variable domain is DGGITQSPKYLFRKEGQNVTLSCEQNLNHDAMYWYRQDPGQGLRLIYYSQIVNDFQKGDIAEGYSVSREKKESFPLTVTSAQKNPTAFYLCASSIGLAFTYEQYFGPGTRLTVT.

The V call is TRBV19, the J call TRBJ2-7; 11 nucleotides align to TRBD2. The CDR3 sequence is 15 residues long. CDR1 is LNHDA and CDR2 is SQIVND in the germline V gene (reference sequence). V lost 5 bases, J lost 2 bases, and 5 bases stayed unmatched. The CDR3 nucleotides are TGTGCCAGTAGTGCCGGGACTAGCGGAACCTACGAGCAGTACTTC. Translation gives CASSAGTSGTYEQYF.

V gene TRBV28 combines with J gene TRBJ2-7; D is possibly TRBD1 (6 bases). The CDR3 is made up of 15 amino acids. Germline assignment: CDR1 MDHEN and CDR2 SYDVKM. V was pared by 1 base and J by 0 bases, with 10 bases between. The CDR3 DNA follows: TGTGCCAGCAGTTTATTCGGGACAAACTCCTACGAGCAGTACTTC. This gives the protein CASSLFGTNSYEQYF.

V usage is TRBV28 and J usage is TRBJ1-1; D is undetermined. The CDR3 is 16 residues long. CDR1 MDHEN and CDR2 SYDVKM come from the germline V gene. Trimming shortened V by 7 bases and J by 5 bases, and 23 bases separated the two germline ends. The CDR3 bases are TGTGCCAGCACCCCTTTGCTGGAGGGAGAGACTACTGAAGCTTTCTTT. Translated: CASTPLLEGETTEAFF. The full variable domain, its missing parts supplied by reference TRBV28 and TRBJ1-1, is DVKVTQSSRYLVKRTGEKVFLECVQDMDHENMFWYRQDPGLGLRLIYFSYDVKMKEKGDIPEGYSVSREKKERFSLILESASTNQTSMYLCASTPLLEGETTEAFFGQGTRLTVV.

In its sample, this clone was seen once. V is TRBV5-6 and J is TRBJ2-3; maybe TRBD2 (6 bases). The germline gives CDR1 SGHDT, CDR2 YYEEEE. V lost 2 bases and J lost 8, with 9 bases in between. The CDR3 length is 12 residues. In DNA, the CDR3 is TGTGCCAGCAGCTTCCGGGAGAGTACGCAGTATTTT. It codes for CASSFRESTQYF.

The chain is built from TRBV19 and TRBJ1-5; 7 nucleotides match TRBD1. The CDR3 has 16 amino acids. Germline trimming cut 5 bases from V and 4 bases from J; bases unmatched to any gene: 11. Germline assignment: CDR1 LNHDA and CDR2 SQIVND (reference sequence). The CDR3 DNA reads TGTGCCAGTAGTCTAGGGGGCGCTTTAGGGAATCAGCCCCAGCATTTT. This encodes CASSLGGALGNQPQHF.

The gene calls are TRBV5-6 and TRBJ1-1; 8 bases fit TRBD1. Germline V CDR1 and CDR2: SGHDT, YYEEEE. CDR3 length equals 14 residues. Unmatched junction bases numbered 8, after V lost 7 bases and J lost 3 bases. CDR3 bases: TGTGCCAGCGGCATCAGGGGGCTGTACACTGAAGCTTTCTTT. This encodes CASGIRGLYTEAFF.

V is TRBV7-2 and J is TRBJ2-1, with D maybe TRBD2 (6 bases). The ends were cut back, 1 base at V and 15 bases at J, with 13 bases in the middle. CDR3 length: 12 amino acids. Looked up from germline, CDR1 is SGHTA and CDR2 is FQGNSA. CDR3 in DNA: TGTGCCAGCAGCTTAGGCCCGGGAGAGGGGTTCTTC. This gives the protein CASSLGPGEGFF.

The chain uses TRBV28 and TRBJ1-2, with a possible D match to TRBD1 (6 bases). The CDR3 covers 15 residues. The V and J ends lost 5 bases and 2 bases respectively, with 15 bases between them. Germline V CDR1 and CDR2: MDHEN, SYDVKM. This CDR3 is CASSTPSGDNYGYTF. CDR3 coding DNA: TGTGCCAGCAGTACCCCCTCAGGGGACAACTATGGCTACACCTTC.

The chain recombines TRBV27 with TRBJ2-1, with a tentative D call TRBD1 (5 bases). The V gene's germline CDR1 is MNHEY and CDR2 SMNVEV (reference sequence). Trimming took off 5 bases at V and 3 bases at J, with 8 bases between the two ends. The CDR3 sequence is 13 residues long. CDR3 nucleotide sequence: TGTGCCAGCAGTGAGACAGTCTACAATGAGCAGTTCTTC. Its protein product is CASSETVYNEQFF.

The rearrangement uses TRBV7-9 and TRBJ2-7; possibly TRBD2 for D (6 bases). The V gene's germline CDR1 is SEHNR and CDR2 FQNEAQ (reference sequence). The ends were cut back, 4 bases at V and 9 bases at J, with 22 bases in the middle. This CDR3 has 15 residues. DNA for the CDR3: TGTGCCAGCAGCTCCTCCCAGACTAGTTACAACGGGCAGTACTTC. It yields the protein CASSSSQTSYNGQYF.

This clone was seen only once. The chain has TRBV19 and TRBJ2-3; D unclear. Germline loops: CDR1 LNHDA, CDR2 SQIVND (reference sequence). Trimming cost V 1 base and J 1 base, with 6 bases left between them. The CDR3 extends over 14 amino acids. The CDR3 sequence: CASSIGAGTDTQYF. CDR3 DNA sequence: TGTGCCAGTAGTATAGGGGCAGGCACAGATACGCAGTATTTT.

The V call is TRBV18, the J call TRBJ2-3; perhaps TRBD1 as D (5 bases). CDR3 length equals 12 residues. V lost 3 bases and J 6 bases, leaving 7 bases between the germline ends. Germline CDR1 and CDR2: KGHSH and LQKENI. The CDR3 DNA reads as TGTGCCAGCTCACCCTCAGGGGATACGCAGTATTTT. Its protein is CASSPSGDTQYF.

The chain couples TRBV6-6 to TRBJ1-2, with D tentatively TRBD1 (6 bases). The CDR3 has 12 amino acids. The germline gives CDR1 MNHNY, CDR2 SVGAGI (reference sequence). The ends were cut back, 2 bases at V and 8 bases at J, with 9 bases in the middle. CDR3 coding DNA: TGTGCCAGCAGTTACCAAACAGGGGGCTACACCTTC. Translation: CASSYQTGGYTF.

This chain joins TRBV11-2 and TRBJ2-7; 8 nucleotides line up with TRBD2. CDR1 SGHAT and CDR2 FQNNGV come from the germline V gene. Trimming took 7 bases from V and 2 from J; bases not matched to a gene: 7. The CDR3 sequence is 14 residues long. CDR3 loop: CASNGSGTPYEQYF. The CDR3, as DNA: TGTGCCAGCAACGGTAGCGGGACGCCCTACGAGCAGTACTTC.

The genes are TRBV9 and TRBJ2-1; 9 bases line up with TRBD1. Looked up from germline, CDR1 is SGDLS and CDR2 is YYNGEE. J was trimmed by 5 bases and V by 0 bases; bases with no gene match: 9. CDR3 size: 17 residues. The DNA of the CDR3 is TGTGCCAGCAGCGTAGCTGGGGGACAGGGTCACGACAATGAGCAGTTCTTC. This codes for CASSVAGGQGHDNEQFF.

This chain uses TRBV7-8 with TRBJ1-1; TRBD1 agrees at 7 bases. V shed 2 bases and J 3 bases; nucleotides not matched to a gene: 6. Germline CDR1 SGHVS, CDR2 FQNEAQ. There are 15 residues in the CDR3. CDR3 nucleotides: TGTGCCAGCAGCTTATCGGACAGGCGTTACACTGAAGCTTTCTTT. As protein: CASSLSDRRYTEAFF.